The TCR beta chain described here comes from a study of T cell changes during pregnancy in multiple sclerosis. Trimming at V came to 4 bases and at J to 3 bases, leaving 9 bases not matched to a gene. CDR1 SGHKS and CDR2 YYEKEE come from the germline V gene (reference sequence). CDR3 length: 15 residues. Assay: immunoSEQ multiplex PCR; the TCRdb copy retains only in-frame clones and omits some. The repertoire holds 25,000 to 35,000 clones, with roughly 92% as singletons. The sequencing used CD8+ T cells from peripheral blood mononuclear cells, collected before pregnancy. The rearrangement uses TRBV5-5 and TRBJ1-1; 7 positions match TRBD1. The sequence was obtained from a female donor with multiple sclerosis, enrolled in a pregnancy study. In nucleotides, the CDR3 is TGTGCCAGCAGCACAGAAACAGGGGAACACACTGAAGCTTTCTTT. It yields the protein CASSTETGEHTEAFF.